This entry lists 8 T cell receptor beta chains sequenced from one sample in a study of T cells in Graves' hyperthyroidism and ophthalmopathy. TCR beta CDR3 region amplification was performed from RNA transcripts. Using the HTBI primer set, a first-round RT-PCR was run on the TCR CDR3. TCRdb analysed the multiplex PCR reads with MiXCR anew, one entry per CDR3 protein. This table holds a few hundred thousand distinct CDR3 sequences, roughly 20% found once. Material for sequencing was blood. The origin of the receptors is a man between 18 and 35 years old with Graves' ophthalmopathy.

The chain links TRBV5-6 to TRBJ1-2; 8 nucleotides match TRBD1. V lost 4 bases and J lost 5; bases outside the gene matches: 10. Looked up from germline, CDR1 is SGHDT and CDR2 is YYEEEE. This CDR3 has 15 residues. The CDR3 spells CASSSGQGFGYGYTF. The CDR3 nucleotides read TGTGCCAGCAGCAGCGGACAGGGTTTCGGTTATGGCTACACCTTC.

Many counts were recorded for this clonotype. This sequence joins TRBV12-3 or TRBV12-4 and TRBJ2-7; D tentatively fits TRBD1 or TRBD2 (6 bases each). V lost 1 base and J 7 bases, leaving 11 bases between the germline ends. The CDR3 contains 13 residues. The CDR3 loop reads CASSLGGAGEQYF. The CDR3 bases are TGTGCCAGCAGTTTAGGGGGGGCAGGGGAGCAGTACTTC.

In its sample, this clonotype was seen a few times. The chain carries TRBV15 and TRBJ2-1; the D is unclear. Trimming removed 0 bases at V and 8 bases at J, with 5 bases between. Germline values: CDR1 LNHNV, CDR2 YYDKDF (reference sequence). This CDR3 is built from 12 residues. The CDR3 DNA sequence: TGTGCCACCAGCAGAGATCAGGATGAGCAGTTCTTC. As protein: CATSRDQDEQFF.

Here the CDR3 DNA reads TGTGCCAGCAGTTACGCGGGGCTAGTGGAGACCCAGTACTTC. Translating gives CASSYAGLVETQYF. The chain couples TRBV6-1 to TRBJ2-5, with D perhaps matching TRBD2 (6 bases). Germline CDR1 MNHNS, CDR2 SASEGT. Between the trimmed V and J ends, which lost 5 bases and 5 bases, there was a span of 15 bases. There are 14 residues in the CDR3.

This clonotype has only a few counts. This chain connects TRBV20-1 to TRBJ2-7, with 8 bases lining up with TRBD1. Germline CDR1 is DFQATT and CDR2 is SNEGSKA (reference sequence). The V and J ends lost 3 bases and 5 bases, in that order; junction bases with no gene match: 15. The CDR3 loop spans 16 amino acids. This CDR3 reads CSASTRQGFVGDEQYF. Written as DNA, the CDR3 is TGCAGTGCTAGCACGAGACAGGGGTTCGTAGGCGACGAGCAGTACTTC.

This rearrangement joins TRBV25-1 to TRBJ2-1; D may correspond to TRBD1 or TRBD2 (5 bases each). The CDR3 spans 16 residues. CDR1 is MGHDK and CDR2 is SYGVNS in the germline V gene. V was trimmed by 4 bases and J by 5 bases, leaving 18 bases between them. Written as DNA, the CDR3 is TGTGCCAGCAGTGCCGGGGCCTCCCCAAGGGACAATGAGCAGTTCTTC. The encoded protein is CASSAGASPRDNEQFF.

This clonotype was recorded at least ten times. The chain couples TRBV7-9 to TRBJ2-3; D uncertain. V was trimmed by 5 bases and J by 4 bases, leaving 7 bases between them. The germline V gene has CDR1 SEHNR and CDR2 FQNEAQ (reference sequence). CDR3 length equals 12 residues. CDR3 sequence: CASSVSPDTQYF. The CDR3 coding sequence is TGTGCCAGCAGCGTTAGCCCAGATACGCAGTATTTT.

This clonotype has at least ten counts. V and J are TRBV27 and TRBJ2-5, with D possibly TRBD2 on 5 matching bases. Trimming took 5 bases from V and 5 from J, leaving 18 bases between them. The germline CDR1 and CDR2 sequences are MNHEY and SMNVEV (reference sequence). The CDR3 consists of 15 residues. The CDR3 reads CASSTRGGFRETQYF. CDR3 nucleotide sequence: TGTGCCAGCAGTACTCGAGGCGGGTTCCGTGAGACCCAGTACTTC.